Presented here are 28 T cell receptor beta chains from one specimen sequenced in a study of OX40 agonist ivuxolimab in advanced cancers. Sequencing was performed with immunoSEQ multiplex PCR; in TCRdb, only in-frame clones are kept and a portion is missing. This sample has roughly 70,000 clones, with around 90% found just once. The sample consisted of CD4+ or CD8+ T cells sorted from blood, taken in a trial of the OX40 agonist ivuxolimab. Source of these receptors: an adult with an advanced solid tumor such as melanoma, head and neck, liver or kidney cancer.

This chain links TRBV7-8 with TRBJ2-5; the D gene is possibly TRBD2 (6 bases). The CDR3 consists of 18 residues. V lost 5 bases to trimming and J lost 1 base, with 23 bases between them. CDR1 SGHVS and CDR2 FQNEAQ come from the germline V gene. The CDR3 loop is CASSPSSVGSPTQETQYF. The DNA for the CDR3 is TGTGCCAGCAGCCCCTCTAGCGTTGGAAGCCCAACCCAAGAGACCCAGTACTTC.

The CDR3 is CASSMDTYNSPLHF. The DNA of the CDR3 is TGCGCCAGCAGCATGGACACGTATAATTCACCCCTCCACTTT. This chain links TRBV5-1 with TRBJ1-6, with a possible D match to TRBD1 (5 bases). Per germline, CDR1 SGHRS and CDR2 YFSETQ. The germline V and J ends were trimmed by 4 bases and 4 bases, with 9 bases remaining between them. This CDR3 has 14 residues.

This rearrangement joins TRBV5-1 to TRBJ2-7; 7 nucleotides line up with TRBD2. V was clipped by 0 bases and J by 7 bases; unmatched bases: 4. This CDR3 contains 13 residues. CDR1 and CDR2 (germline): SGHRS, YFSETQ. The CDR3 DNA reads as TGCGCCAGCAGCTTGGGGCTAGCGGATGAGCAGTACTTC. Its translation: CASSLGLADEQYF.

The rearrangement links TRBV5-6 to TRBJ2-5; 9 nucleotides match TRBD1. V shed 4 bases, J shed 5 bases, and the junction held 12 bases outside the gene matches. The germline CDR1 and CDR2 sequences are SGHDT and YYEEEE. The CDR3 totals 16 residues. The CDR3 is CASSRTGVIGWETQYF. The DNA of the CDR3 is TGTGCCAGCAGCCGGACAGGGGTTATCGGGTGGGAGACCCAGTACTTC.

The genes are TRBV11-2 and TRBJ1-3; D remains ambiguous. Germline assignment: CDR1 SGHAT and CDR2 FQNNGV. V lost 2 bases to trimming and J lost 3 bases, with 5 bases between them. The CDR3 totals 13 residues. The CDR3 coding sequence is TGTGCCAGCAGCTTACCCAGTGGAAACACCATATATTTT. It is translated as CASSLPSGNTIYF.

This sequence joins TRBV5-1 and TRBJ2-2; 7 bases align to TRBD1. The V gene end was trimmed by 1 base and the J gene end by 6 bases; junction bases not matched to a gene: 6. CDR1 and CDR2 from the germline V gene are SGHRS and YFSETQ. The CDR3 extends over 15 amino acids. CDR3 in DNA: TGCGCCAGCAGCTTGCAAACGACAGGGCCCGGGGAGCTGTTTTTT. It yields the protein CASSLQTTGPGELFF.

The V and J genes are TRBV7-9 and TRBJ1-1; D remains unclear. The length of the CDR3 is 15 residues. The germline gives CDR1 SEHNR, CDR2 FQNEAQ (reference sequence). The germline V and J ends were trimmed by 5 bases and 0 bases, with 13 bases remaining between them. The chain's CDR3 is CASSPTGWVNTEAFF. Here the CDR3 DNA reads TGTGCCAGCAGCCCCACTGGTTGGGTGAACACTGAAGCTTTCTTT.

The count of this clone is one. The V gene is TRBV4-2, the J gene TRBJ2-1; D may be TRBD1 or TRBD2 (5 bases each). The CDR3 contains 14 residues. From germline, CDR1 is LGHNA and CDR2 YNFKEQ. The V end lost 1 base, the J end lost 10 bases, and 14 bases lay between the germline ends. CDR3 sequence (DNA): TGTGCCAGCAGCCAAGCCCCCGGGACGCACGAGCAGTTCTTC. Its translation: CASSQAPGTHEQFF.

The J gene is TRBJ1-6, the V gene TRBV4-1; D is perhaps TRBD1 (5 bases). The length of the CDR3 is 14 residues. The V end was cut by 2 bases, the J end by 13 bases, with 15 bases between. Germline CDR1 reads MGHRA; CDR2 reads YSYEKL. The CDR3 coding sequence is TGCGCCAGCAGCCAACGGCTACAGGAGTACCCCCTCCACTTT. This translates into CASSQRLQEYPLHF.

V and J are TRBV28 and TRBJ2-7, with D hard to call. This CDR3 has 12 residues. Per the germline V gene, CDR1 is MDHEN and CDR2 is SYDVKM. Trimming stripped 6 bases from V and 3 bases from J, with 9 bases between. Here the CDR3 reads CASSRGYYEQYF. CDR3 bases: TGTGCCAGCAGCCGCGGATACTACGAGCAGTACTTC.

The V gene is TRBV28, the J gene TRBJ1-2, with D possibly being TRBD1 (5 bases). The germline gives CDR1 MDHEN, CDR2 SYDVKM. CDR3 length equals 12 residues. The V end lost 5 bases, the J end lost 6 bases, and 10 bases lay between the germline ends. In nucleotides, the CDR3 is TGTGCCAGCAGTGGCAGGGCCAATGGCTACACCTTC. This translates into CASSGRANGYTF.

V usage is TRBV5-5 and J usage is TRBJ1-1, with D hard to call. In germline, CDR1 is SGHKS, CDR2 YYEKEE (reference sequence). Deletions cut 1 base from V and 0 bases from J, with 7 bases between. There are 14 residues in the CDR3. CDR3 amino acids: CASSLMAMNTEAFF. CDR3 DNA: TGTGCCAGCAGCTTGATGGCTATGAACACTGAAGCTTTCTTT.

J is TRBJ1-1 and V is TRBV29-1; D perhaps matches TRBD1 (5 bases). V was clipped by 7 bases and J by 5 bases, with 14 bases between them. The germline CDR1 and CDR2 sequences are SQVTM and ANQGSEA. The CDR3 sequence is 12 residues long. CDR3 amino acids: CSARDLETEAFF. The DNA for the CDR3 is TGCAGCGCCCGGGACTTGGAGACTGAAGCTTTCTTT.

The CDR3 bases are TGTGCCAGTAGTATAGGGACAGGGTCCTTCTATGGCTACACCTTC. Translation: CASSIGTGSFYGYTF. This chain connects TRBV19 to TRBJ1-2; TRBD1 matches 8 bases. Germline lookup yields CDR1 LNHDA and CDR2 SQIVND (reference sequence). CDR3 length equals 15 residues. The junction had 5 bases not matched to a gene; V was cut back by 1 base and J by 4 bases.

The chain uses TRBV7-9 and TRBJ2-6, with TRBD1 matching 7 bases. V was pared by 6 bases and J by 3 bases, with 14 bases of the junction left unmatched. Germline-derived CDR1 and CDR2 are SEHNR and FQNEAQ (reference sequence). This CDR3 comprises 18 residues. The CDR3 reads CASSSRDRGPRGANVLTF. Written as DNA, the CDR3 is TGTGCCAGCAGTTCCCGGGACAGAGGGCCGCGTGGGGCCAACGTCCTGACTTTC.

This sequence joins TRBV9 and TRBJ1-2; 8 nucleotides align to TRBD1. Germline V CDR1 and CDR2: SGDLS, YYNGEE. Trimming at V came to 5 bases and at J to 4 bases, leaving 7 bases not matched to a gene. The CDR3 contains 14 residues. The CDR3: CASRGGQGFYGYTF. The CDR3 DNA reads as TGTGCCAGCAGGGGCGGACAGGGATTCTATGGCTACACCTTC.

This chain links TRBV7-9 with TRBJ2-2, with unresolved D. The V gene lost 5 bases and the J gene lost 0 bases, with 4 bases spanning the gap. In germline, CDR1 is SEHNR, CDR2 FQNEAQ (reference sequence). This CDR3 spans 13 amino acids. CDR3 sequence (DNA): TGTGCCAGCAGCACACCGAACACCGGGGAGCTGTTTTTT. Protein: CASSTPNTGELFF.

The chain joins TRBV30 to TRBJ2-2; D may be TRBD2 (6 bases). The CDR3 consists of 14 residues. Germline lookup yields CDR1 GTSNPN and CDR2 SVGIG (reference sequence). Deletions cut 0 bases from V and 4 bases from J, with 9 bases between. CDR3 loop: CAWSVGLSTGELFF. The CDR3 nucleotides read TGTGCCTGGAGTGTTGGACTAAGCACCGGGGAGCTGTTTTTT.

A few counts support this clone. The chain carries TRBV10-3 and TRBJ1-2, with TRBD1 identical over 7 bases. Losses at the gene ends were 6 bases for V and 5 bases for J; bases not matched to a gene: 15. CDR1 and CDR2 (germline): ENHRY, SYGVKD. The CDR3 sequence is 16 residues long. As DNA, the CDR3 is TGTGCCATCAGGCAGCACGGACAGGACTCTATGTATGGCTACACCTTC. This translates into CAIRQHGQDSMYGYTF.

CDR3 region: CASSVAPGMGNTIYF. The CDR3 DNA follows: TGTGCCAGCAGCGTAGCTCCAGGGATGGGAAACACCATATATTTT. The chain couples TRBV9 to TRBJ1-3, with TRBD1 as a possible D gene (5 bases). CDR1 SGDLS and CDR2 YYNGEE come from the germline V gene. CDR3 length: 15 residues. V was shortened by 0 bases and J by 4 bases, with 11 bases between the two germline ends.

The CDR3 DNA is TGTGCCAGCAGCTTGGTGGACAGGAGGAACACTGAAGCTTTCTTT. Protein: CASSLVDRRNTEAFF. The V call is TRBV5-6, the J call TRBJ1-1; TRBD1 matches 7 bases. This CDR3 region has 15 residues. J lost 1 base, V lost 0 bases, and 3 bases had no gene match. Per the germline V gene, CDR1 is SGHDT and CDR2 is YYEEEE.

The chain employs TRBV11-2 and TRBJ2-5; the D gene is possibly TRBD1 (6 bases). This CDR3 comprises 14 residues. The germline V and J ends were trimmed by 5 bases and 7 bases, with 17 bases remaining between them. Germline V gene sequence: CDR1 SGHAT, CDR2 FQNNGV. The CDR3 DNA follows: TGTGCCAGCAGCCAATCCTGGACAGCCTTGACCCAGTACTTC. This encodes CASSQSWTALTQYF.

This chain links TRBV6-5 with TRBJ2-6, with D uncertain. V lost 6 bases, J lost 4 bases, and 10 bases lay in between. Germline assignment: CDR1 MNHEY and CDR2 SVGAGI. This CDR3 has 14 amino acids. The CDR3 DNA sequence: TGTGCCAGCAGCTCTAGTTGGGGGGCCAACGTCCTGACTTTC. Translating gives CASSSSWGANVLTF.

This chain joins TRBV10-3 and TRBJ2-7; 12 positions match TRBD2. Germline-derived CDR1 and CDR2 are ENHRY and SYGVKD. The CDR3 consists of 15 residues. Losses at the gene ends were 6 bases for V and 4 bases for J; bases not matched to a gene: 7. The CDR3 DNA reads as TGTGCCATCAGCGAACCGACTAGCGGGAGATACGAGCAGTACTTC. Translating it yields CAISEPTSGRYEQYF.

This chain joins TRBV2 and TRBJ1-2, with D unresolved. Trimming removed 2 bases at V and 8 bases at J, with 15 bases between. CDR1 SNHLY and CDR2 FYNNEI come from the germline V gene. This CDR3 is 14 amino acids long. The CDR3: CASSERAAPGGYTF. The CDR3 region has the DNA TGTGCCAGCAGTGAACGGGCGGCTCCGGGCGGCTACACCTTC.

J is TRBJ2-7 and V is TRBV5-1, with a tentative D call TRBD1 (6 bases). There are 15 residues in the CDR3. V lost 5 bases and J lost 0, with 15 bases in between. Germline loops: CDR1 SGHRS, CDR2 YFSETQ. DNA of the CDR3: TGCGCCAGCAGGGAAGGACAGTTGAGCTCCTACGAGCAGTACTTC. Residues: CASREGQLSSYEQYF.

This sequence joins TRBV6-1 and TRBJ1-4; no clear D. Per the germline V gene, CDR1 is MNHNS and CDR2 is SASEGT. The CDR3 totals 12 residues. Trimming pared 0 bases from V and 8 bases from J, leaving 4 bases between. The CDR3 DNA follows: TGTGCCAGCAGTGAAGCGAGGGAAAAACTGTTTTTT. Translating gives CASSEAREKLFF.

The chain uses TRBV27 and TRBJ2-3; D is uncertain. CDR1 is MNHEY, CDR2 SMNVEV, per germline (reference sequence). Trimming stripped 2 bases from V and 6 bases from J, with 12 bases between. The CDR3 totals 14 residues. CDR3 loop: CASSLRQTQDTQYF. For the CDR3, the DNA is TGTGCCAGCAGTTTACGGCAGACCCAGGATACGCAGTATTTT.